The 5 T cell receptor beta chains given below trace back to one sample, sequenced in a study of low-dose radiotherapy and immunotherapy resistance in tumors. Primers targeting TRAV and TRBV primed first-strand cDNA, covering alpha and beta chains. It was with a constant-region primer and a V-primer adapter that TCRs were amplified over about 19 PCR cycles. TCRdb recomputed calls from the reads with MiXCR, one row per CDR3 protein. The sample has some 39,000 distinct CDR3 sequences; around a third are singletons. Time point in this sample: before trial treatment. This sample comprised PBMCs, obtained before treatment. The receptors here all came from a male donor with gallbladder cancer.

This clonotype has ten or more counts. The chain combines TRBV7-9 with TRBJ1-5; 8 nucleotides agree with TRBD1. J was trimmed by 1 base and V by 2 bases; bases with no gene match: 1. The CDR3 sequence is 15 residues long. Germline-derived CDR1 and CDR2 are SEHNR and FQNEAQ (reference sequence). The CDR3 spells CASSLHRGSNQPQHF. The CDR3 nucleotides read TGTGCCAGCAGCTTACACAGGGGGAGCAATCAGCCCCAGCATTTT.

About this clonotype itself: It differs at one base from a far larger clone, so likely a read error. DNA for the CDR3: TGTGCCAGCAGCTTAGCCATAGCGGGCCCAGGAAATGAGCAGTACTTC. This translates into CASSLAIAGPGNEQYF. The V gene is TRBV7-9, the J gene TRBJ2-5; 7 bases are a match to TRBD2. Germline V lookup: CDR1 SEHNR, CDR2 FQNEAQ (reference sequence). The ends lost 0 bases at V and 11 bases at J; junction bases unmatched: 15. The CDR3 is made up of 16 amino acids.

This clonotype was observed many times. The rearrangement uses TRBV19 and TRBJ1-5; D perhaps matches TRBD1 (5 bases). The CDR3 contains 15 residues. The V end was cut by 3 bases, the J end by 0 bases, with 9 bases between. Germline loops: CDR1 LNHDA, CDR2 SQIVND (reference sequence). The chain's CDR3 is CASSIGRASNQPQHF. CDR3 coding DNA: TGTGCCAGTAGTATCGGCAGGGCTAGCAATCAGCCCCAGCATTTT.

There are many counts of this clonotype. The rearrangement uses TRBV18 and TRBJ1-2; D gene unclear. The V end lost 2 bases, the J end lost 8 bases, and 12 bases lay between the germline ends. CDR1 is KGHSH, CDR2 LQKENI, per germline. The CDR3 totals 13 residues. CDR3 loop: CASSPSQYWGYTF. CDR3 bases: TGTGCCAGCTCACCAAGCCAGTATTGGGGCTACACCTTC.

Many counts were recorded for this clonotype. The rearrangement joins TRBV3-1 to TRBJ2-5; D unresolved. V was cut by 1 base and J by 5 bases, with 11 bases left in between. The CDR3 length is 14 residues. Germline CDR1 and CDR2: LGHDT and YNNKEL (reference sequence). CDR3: CASSQARIYETQYF. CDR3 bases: TGTGCCAGCAGCCAAGCCAGGATTTATGAGACCCAGTACTTC.